The 17 T cell receptor beta chains in this list originate from one sample, sequenced in a study of T-cell memory formation after mild COVID-19. In TCRdb, the 5' RACE reads were re-called with MiXCR into one record per CDR3 protein. Of roughly 100,000 distinct CDR3 sequences listed, less than 15% are singletons. The source material was PBMCs or a T cell subset sorted from them (not recorded which). The source is an adult woman who had mild COVID-19 (a few samples of this study predate the infection). Cell type and time point are not known.

The chain is built from TRBV7-2 and TRBJ2-2; D is undetermined. With 1 base removed from V and 6 bases from J, the gap between germline ends came to 9 bases. The CDR3 length is 14 residues. Germline CDR1 reads SGHTA; CDR2 reads FQGNSA. The CDR3 DNA reads as TGTGCCAGCAGCTTAGGGCGATTTGCCGGGGAGCTGTTTTTT. Amino acid sequence: CASSLGRFAGELFF. Complete variable domain (other parts from reference TRBV7-2 and TRBJ2-2): GAGVSQSPSNKVTEKGKDVELRCDPISGHTALYWYRQSLGQGLEFLIYFQGNSAPDKSGLPSDRFSAERTGGSVSTLTIQRTQQEDSAVYLCASSLGRFAGELFFGEGSRLTVL.

This clonotype appeared many times. The CDR3 sequence: CASSLGGLYPVNTQYF. For the CDR3, the DNA is TGTGCCAGCAGTTTAGGTGGACTATATCCGGTGAATACGCAGTATTTT. The chain employs TRBV27 and TRBJ2-3, with D perhaps TRBD2 (6 bases). CDR3 length: 16 residues. V was trimmed by 2 bases and J by 7 bases, leaving 19 bases between them. Per germline, CDR1 MNHEY and CDR2 SMNVEV (reference sequence).

This clonotype was detected a few times. The rearrangement uses TRBV7-9 and TRBJ2-5; the D is unclear. Trimming left V 1 base short and J 5 bases short, with 17 bases between. Germline CDR1 and CDR2: SEHNR and FQNEAQ (reference sequence). The CDR3 is 16 residues long. The CDR3 sequence is CASSLGSRSTRETQYF. CDR3 DNA: TGTGCCAGCAGCTTAGGCAGTCGTTCGACAAGGGAGACCCAGTACTTC.

The gene calls are TRBV20-1 and TRBJ2-1; possibly TRBD1 or TRBD2 for D (5 bases each). Trimming took 0 bases from V and 6 from J, leaving 15 bases between them. This CDR3 has 15 residues. Germline loops: CDR1 DFQATT, CDR2 SNEGSKA (reference sequence). CDR3 sequence reads: CSARDPGTEINEQFF. CDR3 DNA: TGCAGTGCTAGAGATCCCGGGACGGAAATCAATGAGCAGTTCTTC.

This clonotype was detected only a few times. The chain combines TRBV2 with TRBJ2-3; 10 nucleotides match TRBD1. Germline loops: CDR1 SNHLY, CDR2 FYNNEI. The V and J ends lost 0 bases and 1 base, in that order; junction bases with no gene match: 7. This CDR3 is built from 18 residues. The CDR3 reads CASSEAGAGTGGTDTQYF. The CDR3 region has the DNA TGTGCCAGCAGTGAAGCCGGTGCAGGGACAGGGGGCACAGATACGCAGTATTTT.

There are a few counts of this clonotype. The chain is built from TRBV5-1 and TRBJ2-7; TRBD1 matches 8 bases. V was clipped by 0 bases and J by 3 bases; unmatched bases: 2. The CDR3 is 14 residues long. The germline CDR1 and CDR2 sequences are SGHRS and YFSETQ. The CDR3 sequence: CASSLGTGLYEQYF. DNA for the CDR3: TGCGCCAGCAGCTTGGGGACAGGGCTCTACGAGCAGTACTTC.

The chain uses TRBV7-2 and TRBJ2-3, with 13 bases aligning to TRBD2. In germline, CDR1 is SGHTA, CDR2 FQGNSA. Germline trimming cut 5 bases from V and 2 bases from J; bases unmatched to any gene: 7. The CDR3 consists of 17 residues. The CDR3 DNA follows: TGTGCCAGCAGCCGGACTAGCGGGAGCGTTTTCACAGATACGCAGTATTTT. Its translation: CASSRTSGSVFTDTQYF.

This clonotype was seen a few times. The rearrangement uses TRBV9 and TRBJ2-7, with D unresolved. CDR3 length equals 16 residues. Between the trimmed V and J ends, which lost 4 bases and 0 bases, there was a span of 17 bases. CDR1 SGDLS and CDR2 YYNGEE come from the germline V gene. The CDR3: CASSPLGRVRSYEQYF. In nucleotides, the CDR3 is TGTGCCAGCAGCCCCCTGGGCCGGGTCCGCTCCTACGAGCAGTACTTC.

The V gene is TRBV5-1, the J gene TRBJ2-7; the D gene is possibly TRBD1 (5 bases). The V end was cut by 0 bases, the J end by 0 bases, with 7 bases between. The CDR3 is 14 residues long. CDR1 and CDR2 from the germline V gene are SGHRS and YFSETQ. The CDR3 region has the DNA TGCGCCAGCAGCTTGGACAGGAACTCCTACGAGCAGTACTTC. Its protein is CASSLDRNSYEQYF.

This clonotype was counted between two and nine times. The V gene is TRBV7-3, the J gene TRBJ1-1; a weak D match, TRBD1 (5 bases). CDR1 SGHTA and CDR2 FQGTGA come from the germline V gene. Trimming left V 8 bases short and J 1 base short, with 26 bases between. This CDR3 region has 18 residues. DNA of the CDR3: TGTGCCAGCGGGGACGGTTCTTCTATAATATCGGGGAACACTGAAGCTTTCTTT. The encoded protein is CASGDGSSIISGNTEAFF. The complete variable domain, with remaining parts taken from reference TRBV7-3 and TRBJ1-1, reads GAGVSQTPSNKVTEKGKYVELRCDPISGHTALYWYRQSLGQGPEFLIYFQGTGAADDSGLPNDRFFAVRPEGSVSTLKIQRTERGDSAVYLCASGDGSSIISGNTEAFFGQGTRLTVV.

The chain carries TRBV7-8 and TRBJ2-7; D unclear. The CDR3 is 12 residues long. Trimming left V 2 bases short and J 2 bases short, with 4 bases between. In germline, CDR1 is SGHVS, CDR2 FQNEAQ. The CDR3 nucleotides are TGTGCCAGCAGCTTACCCCCCTACGAGCAGTACTTC. Encoded protein: CASSLPPYEQYF. The full variable domain, in which reference TRBV7-8 and TRBJ2-7 provide the parts outside the CDR3, is GAGVSQSPRYKVAKRGQDVALRCDPISGHVSLFWYQQALGQGPEFLTYFQNEAQLDKSGLPSDRFFAERPEGSVSTLKIQRTQQEDSAVYLCASSLPPYEQYFGPGTRLTVT.

This clonotype appeared many times. The rearrangement links TRBV15 to TRBJ2-1; 9 nucleotides line up with TRBD2. V lost 0 bases to trimming and J lost 7 bases; unmatched junction nucleotides: 7. The germline V gene has CDR1 LNHNV and CDR2 YYDKDF (reference sequence). There are 16 residues in the CDR3. CDR3 region: CATSREREGLHNEQFF. CDR3 DNA sequence: TGTGCCACCAGCAGAGAGCGGGAGGGCCTCCATAATGAGCAGTTCTTC.

There are a few counts of this clonotype. The V gene is TRBV5-1, the J gene TRBJ2-2; D not certain. Germline CDR1 reads SGHRS; CDR2 reads YFSETQ. Trimming removed 0 bases from V and 5 bases from J, with 8 bases in between. CDR3 length equals 14 residues. Here the CDR3 reads CASSLVAATGELFF. The CDR3 DNA reads TGCGCCAGCAGCTTGGTAGCAGCTACCGGGGAGCTGTTTTTT.

The CDR3 DNA reads as TGTGCCAGCAGCTCGGGGGGATCGCGGGGCCGGGCCCAGCATTTT. This sequence encodes CASSSGGSRGRAQHF. This chain uses TRBV5-6 with TRBJ1-5; D may be TRBD1 (5 bases). This CDR3 comprises 15 residues. V lost 3 bases to trimming and J lost 11 bases, with 21 bases between them. CDR1 and CDR2 (germline): SGHDT, YYEEEE.

This clonotype was detected once. The chain couples TRBV6-6 to TRBJ1-5; D ambiguous. The CDR3 is 16 amino acids. Germline-derived CDR1 and CDR2 are MNHNY and SVGAGI (reference sequence). Trimming stripped 1 base from V and 0 bases from J, with 10 bases between. The DNA for the CDR3 is TGTGCCAGCAGTTACTTGGAGAGAGCTAGCAATCAGCCCCAGCATTTT. This codes for CASSYLERASNQPQHF.

The chain uses TRBV3-1 and TRBJ1-4; weak D call: TRBD1 (5 bases). Germline lookup yields CDR1 LGHDT and CDR2 YNNKEL (reference sequence). V was trimmed by 0 bases and J by 3 bases, leaving 20 bases between them. The CDR3 has 19 residues. CDR3 sequence (DNA): TGTGCCAGCAGCCAAGAGTACGCCAGCTACTTGGGGGCTAATGAAAAACTGTTTTTT. Its translation: CASSQEYASYLGANEKLFF.

This clonotype has a single count. The gene calls are TRBV7-2 and TRBJ1-2; maybe TRBD1 (6 bases). The CDR3 runs 14 residues. Trimming stripped 1 base from V and 7 bases from J, with 13 bases between. Germline CDR1 and CDR2: SGHTA and FQGNSA. CDR3 sequence: CASSLGGLVIGYTF. Here the CDR3 DNA reads TGTGCCAGCAGCTTAGGGGGGCTGGTAATTGGCTACACCTTC.